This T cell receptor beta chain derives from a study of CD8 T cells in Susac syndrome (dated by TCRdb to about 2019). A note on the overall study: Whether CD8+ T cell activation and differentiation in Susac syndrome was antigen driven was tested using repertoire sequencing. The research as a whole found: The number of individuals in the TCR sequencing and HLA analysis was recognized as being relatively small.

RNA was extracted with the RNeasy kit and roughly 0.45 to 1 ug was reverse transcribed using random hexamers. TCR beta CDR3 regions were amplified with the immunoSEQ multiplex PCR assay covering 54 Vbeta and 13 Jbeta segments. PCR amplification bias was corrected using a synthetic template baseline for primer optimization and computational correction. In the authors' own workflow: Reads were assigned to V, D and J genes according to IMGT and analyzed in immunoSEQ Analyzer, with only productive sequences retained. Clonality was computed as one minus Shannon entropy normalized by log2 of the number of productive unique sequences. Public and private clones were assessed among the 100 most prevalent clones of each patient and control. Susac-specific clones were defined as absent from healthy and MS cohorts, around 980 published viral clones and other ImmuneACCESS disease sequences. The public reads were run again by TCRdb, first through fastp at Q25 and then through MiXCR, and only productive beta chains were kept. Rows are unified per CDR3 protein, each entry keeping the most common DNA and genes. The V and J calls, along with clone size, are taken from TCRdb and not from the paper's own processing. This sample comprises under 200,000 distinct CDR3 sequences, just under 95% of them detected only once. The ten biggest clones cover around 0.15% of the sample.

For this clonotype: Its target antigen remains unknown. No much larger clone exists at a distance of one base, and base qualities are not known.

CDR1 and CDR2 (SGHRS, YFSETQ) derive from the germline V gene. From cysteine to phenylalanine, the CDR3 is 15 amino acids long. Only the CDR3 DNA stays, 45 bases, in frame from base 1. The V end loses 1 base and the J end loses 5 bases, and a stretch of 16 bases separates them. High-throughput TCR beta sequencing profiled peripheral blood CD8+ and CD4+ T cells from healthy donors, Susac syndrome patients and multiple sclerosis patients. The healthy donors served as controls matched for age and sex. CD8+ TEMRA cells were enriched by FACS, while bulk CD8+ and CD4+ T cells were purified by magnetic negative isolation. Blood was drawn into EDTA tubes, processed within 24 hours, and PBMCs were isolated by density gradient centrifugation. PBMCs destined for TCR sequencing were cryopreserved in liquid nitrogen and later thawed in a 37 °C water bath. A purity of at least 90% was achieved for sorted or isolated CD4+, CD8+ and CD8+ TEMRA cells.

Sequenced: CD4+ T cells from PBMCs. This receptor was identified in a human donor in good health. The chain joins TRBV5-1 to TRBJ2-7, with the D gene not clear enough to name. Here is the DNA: TGCGCCAGCAGCTTGAATCGACCCCTGACGGACGAGCAGTACTTC. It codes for CASSLNRPLTDEQYF.